This paragraph reports one T cell receptor (beta chain). This entry belongs to a study of blood T cell repertoires in COVID-19. CDR1 and CDR2 from the germline V gene are SGHNT and YYREEE (reference sequence). This CDR3 spans 15 amino acids. The trim removed 3 bases at V and 10 bases at J, leaving 5 bases unmatched. Sequenced by immunoSEQ multiplex PCR; TCRdb stores in-frame clones only, minus some. This table holds about 100,000 clones, around 66% found once. Sequenced: peripheral blood. This chain links TRBV5-4 with TRBJ2-1; TRBD2 agrees at 15 bases. This TCR came from an elderly man with acute or convalescent COVID-19. As DNA, the CDR3 is TGTGCCAGCAGCTATGGACTAGCGGGAGGGGGAGAGCAGTTCTTC. It is translated as CASSYGLAGGGEQFF.